This T cell receptor (beta chain) was identified during a study of cytomegalovirus exposure and HLA in healthy donors. Study outcomes and limitations: In an earlier analysis, in around 590 donors, most V segments appeared productive either ~87% or ~30% of the time.

13 Jbeta primers and 60 Vbeta primers were used for the PCR. Assay: immunoSEQ multiplex PCR; the TCRdb copy retains only in-frame clones and omits some. The table records about 61,000 clones, 80% to 90% of them present only once. V trimming: 3 bases; J trimming: 2 bases; junction bases outside the gene matches: 8. This CDR3 is built from 15 residues. The germline V gene has CDR1 SGHRS and CDR2 YFSETQ. For this clone: Antigen specificity is unknown.

This TCR was sampled from a young man in good health and CMV-seropositive. The chain carries TRBV5-1 and TRBJ2-7, with TRBD1 matching 7 bases. Sample: PBMCs. CDR3 nucleotide sequence: TGCGCCAGCAGCTCCTTACAGGGGATCGCCTACGAGCAGTACTTC. Its translation is CASSSLQGIAYEQYF.